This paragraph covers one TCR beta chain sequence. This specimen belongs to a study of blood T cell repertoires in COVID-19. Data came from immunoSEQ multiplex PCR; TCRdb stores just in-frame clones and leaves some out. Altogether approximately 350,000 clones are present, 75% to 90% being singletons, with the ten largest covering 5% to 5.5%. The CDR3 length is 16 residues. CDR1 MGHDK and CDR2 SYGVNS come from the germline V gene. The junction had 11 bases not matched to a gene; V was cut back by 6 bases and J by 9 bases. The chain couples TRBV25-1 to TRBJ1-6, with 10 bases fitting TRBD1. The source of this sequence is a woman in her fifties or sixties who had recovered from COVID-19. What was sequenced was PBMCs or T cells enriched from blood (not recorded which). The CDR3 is CASREGDRGYGSPLHF. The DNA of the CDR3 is TGTGCCAGCAGGGAAGGGGACAGGGGATACGGTTCACCCCTCCACTTT.